This T cell receptor (beta chain) was recorded in a study of T cell responses to AZD1222 COVID-19 vaccine. The CDR3 is 14 amino acids. Germline V gene data show CDR1 as KGHSY and CDR2 as FQNENV. V lost 0 bases and J lost 6, with 9 bases in between. Concerning this clone: Antigen: not known.

Generated by immunoSEQ multiplex PCR, the TCRdb table keeps only in-frame clones and is missing some. There are about 100,000 clones in the sample; around 87% occur only once, and 4% to 5% lies in the top ten. Study-wide points: Clonal diversity was possibly underestimated, and the donors were mostly white British, with more females.

The sequencing here drew on peripheral blood, taken on day 0 of MenACWY control vaccination. The gene calls are TRBV16 and TRBJ1-5; D may be TRBD1 (6 bases). The sequence came from an adult in good health. Here the CDR3 reads CASSQSRGGQPQHF. Written as DNA, the CDR3 is TGTGCCAGCAGCCAATCCAGGGGAGGTCAGCCCCAGCATTTT.